A single T cell receptor (beta chain) is shown here with its context. This sample is drawn from a study of blood T cell repertoires in COVID-19. On the study more broadly: Italy, Spain and the United States were the sources of the convalescent and acute COVID-19 samples. From T cells, B-cell-depleted T cells, or PBMCs came the material, which was cDNA or gDNA.

The data were produced by immunoSEQ multiplex PCR, yet TCRdb's version contains in-frame clones alone and is incomplete. The sample has approximately 200,000 clones, roughly nine tenths seen once. Participants were aged about 18 to 89 years from approximately 25 US areas. Categorization into cohorts depended on clinical history that participants reported. Sequenced sample: PBMCs or T cells enriched from blood (not recorded which). This TCR was sampled from a woman aged 40 to 50 with acute COVID-19.

For the CDR3, the DNA is TGTGCCAGCAGCGGGGGGGGAAGTACTAATGAAAAACTGTTTTTT. This codes for CASSGGGSTNEKLFF. The chain employs TRBV5-4 and TRBJ1-4, with D tentatively TRBD1 (5 bases). The CDR3 covers 15 residues. V was shortened by 4 bases and J by 2 bases, with 12 bases between the two germline ends. Germline V lookup: CDR1 SGHNT, CDR2 YYREEE (reference sequence). The full variable domain, with the rest looked up from reference TRBV5-4 and TRBJ1-4, is ETGVTQSPTHLIKTRGQQVTLRCSSQSGHNTVSWYQQALGQGPQFIFQYYREEENGRGNFPPRFSGLQFPNYSSELNVNALELDDSALYLCASSGGGSTNEKLFFGSGTQLSVL.